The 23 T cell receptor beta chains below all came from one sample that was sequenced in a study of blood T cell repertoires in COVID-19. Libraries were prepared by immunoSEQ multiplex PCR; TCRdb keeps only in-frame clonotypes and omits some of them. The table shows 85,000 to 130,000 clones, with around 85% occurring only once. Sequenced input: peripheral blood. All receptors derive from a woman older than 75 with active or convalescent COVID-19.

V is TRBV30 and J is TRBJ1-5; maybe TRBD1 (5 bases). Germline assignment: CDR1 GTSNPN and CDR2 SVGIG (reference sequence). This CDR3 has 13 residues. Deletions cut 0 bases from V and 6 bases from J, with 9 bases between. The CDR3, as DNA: TGTGCCTGGAGTGTAACAGGATCTCAGCCCCAGCATTTT. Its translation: CAWSVTGSQPQHF.

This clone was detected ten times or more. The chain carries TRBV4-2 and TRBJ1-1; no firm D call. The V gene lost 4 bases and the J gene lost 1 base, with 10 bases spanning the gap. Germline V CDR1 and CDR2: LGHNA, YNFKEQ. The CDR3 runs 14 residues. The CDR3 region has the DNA TGTGCCAGCAGCCTGCAGTCCAGGAACACTGAAGCTTTCTTT. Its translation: CASSLQSRNTEAFF.

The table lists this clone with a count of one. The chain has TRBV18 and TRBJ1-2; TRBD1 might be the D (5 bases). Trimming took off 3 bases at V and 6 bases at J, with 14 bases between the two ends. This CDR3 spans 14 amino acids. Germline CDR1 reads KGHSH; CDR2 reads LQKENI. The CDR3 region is CASSPVDKTDGYTF. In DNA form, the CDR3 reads TGTGCCAGCTCACCCGTGGATAAGACAGATGGCTACACCTTC.

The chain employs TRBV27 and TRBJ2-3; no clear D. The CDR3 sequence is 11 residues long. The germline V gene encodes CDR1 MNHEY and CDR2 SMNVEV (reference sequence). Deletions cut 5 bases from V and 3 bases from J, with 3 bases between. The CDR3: CASSQTDTQYF. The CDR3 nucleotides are TGTGCCAGCAGTCAGACAGATACGCAGTATTTT.

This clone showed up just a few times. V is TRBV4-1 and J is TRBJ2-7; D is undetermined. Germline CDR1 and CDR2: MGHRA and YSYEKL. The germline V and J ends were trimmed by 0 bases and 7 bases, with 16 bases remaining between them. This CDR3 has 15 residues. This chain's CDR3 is CASSQESVNQREQYF. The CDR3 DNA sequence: TGCGCCAGCAGCCAAGAGTCAGTAAACCAGAGGGAGCAGTACTTC.

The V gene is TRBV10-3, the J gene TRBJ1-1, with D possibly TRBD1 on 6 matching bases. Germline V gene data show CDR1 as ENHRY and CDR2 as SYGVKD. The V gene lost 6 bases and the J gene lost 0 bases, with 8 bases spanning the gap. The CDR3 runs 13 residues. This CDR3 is CAIRDSMNTEAFF. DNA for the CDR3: TGTGCCATCAGGGACAGCATGAACACTGAAGCTTTCTTT.

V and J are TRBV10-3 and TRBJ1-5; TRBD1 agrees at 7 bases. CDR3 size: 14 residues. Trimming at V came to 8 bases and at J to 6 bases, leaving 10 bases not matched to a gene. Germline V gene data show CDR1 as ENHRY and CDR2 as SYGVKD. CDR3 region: CAIGQGGAGQPQHF. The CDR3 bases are TGTGCCATCGGCCAAGGGGGCGCAGGTCAGCCCCAGCATTTT.

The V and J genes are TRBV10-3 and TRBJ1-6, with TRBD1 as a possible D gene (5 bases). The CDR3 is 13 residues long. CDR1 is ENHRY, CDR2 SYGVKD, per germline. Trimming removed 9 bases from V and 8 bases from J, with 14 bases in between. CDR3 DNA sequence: TGTGCCATGAAATTAACAGGCGATTCACCCCTCCACTTT. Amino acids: CAMKLTGDSPLHF.

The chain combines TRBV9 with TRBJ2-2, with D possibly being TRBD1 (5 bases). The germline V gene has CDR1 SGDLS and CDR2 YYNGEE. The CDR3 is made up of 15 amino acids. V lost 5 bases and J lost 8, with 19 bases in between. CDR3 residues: CASSEQPIDSGELFF. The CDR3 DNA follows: TGTGCCAGCAGTGAACAGCCTATCGACAGTGGGGAGCTGTTTTTT.

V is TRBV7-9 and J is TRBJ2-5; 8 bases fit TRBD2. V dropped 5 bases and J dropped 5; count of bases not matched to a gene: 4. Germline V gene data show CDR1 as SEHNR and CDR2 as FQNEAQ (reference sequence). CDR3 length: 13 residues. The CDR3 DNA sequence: TGTGCCAGCAGCGATAGCGGGGTGGAGACCCAGTACTTC. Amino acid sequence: CASSDSGVETQYF.

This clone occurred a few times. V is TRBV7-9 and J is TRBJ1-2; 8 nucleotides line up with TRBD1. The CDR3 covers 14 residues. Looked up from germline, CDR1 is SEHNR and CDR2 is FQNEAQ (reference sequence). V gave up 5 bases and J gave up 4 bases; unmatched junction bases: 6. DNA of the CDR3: TGTGCCAGCAGCACCTGGACAGGGATCTATGGCTACACCTTC. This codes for CASSTWTGIYGYTF.

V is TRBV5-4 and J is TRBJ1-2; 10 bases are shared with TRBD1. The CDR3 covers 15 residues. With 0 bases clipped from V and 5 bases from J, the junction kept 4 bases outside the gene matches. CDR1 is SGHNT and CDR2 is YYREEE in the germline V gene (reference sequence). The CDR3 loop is CASSLARTGGYGYTF. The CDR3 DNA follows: TGTGCCAGCAGCTTGGCCAGGACAGGGGGGTATGGCTACACCTTC.

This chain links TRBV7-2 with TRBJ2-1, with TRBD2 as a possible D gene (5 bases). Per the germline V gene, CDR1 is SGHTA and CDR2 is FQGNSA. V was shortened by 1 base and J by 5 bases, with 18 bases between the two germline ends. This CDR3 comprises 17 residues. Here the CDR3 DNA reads TGTGCCAGCAGCTTAGGAGGTGGTGGGAGTTCAAACAATGAGCAGTTCTTC. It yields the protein CASSLGGGGSSNNEQFF.

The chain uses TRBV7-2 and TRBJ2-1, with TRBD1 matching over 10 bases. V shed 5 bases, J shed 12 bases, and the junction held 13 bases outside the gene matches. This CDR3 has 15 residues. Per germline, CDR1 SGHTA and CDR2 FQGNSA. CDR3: CASSPPGQGTPGQFF. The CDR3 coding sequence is TGTGCCAGCAGCCCTCCGGGACAGGGGACTCCGGGGCAGTTCTTC. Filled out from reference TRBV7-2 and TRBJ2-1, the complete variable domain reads GAGVSQSPSNKVTEKGKDVELRCDPISGHTALYWYRQSLGQGLEFLIYFQGNSAPDKSGLPSDRFSAERTGGSVSTLTIQRTQQEDSAVYLCASSPPGQGTPGQFFGPGTRLTVL.

CDR3 in amino acids: CASTALSEETQYF. Written as DNA, the CDR3 is TGTGCCAGCACCGCCCTTTCAGAAGAGACCCAGTACTTC. J is TRBJ2-5 and V is TRBV12-3 or TRBV12-4; D not resolved. The CDR3 is 13 amino acids. The V end lost 7 bases, the J end lost 3 bases, and 12 bases lay between the germline ends.

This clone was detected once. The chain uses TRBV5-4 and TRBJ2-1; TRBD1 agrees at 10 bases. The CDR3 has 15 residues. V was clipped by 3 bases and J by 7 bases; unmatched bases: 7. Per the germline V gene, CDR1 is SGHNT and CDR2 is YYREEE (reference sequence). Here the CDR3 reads CASSSGTGAGNEQFF. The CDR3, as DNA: TGTGCCAGCAGCTCGGGGACAGGGGCTGGGAATGAGCAGTTCTTC.

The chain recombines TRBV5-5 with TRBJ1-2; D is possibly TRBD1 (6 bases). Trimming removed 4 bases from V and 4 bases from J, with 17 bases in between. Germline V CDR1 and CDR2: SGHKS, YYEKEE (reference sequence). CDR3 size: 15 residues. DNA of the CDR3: TGTGCCAGCAGCCCGGTACAGGGTTACGGCTATGGCTACACCTTC. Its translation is CASSPVQGYGYGYTF.

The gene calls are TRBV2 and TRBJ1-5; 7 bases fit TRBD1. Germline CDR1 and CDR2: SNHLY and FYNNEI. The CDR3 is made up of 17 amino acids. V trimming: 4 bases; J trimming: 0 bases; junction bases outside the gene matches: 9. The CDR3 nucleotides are TGTGCCAGCAGTGCGAGACAGGGTAAATATAGCAATCAGCCCCAGCATTTT. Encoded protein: CASSARQGKYSNQPQHF.

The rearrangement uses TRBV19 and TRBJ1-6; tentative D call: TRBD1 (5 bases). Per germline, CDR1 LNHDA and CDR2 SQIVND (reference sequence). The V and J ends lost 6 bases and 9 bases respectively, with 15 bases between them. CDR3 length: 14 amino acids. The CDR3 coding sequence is TGTGCCAGTAGAACAGGCGGTCCTGGTTCACCCCTCCACTTT. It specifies CASRTGGPGSPLHF.

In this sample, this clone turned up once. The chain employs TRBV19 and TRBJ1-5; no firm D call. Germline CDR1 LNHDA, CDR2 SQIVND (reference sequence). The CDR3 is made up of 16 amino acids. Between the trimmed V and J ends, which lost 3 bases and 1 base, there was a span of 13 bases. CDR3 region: CASSMATPRSNQPQHF. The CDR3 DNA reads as TGTGCCAGTAGTATGGCGACCCCTAGGAGCAATCAGCCCCAGCATTTT.

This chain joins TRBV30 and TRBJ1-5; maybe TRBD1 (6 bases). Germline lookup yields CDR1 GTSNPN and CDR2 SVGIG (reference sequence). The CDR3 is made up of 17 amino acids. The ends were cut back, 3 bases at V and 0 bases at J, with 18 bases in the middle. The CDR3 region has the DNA TGTGCCTGGAGCGCTTCCCGGACAGACTATAGCAATCAGCCCCAGCATTTT. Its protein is CAWSASRTDYSNQPQHF.

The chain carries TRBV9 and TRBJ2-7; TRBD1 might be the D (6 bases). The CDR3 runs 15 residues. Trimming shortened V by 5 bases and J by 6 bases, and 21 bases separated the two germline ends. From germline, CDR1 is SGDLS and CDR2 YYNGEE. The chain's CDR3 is CASSEQGQFNSEQYF. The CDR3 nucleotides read TGTGCCAGCAGTGAACAAGGACAGTTTAATTCCGAGCAGTACTTC.

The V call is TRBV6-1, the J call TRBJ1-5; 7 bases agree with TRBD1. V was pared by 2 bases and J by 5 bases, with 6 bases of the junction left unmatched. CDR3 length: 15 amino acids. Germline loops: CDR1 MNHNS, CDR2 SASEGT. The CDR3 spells CASSERPRGDQPQHF. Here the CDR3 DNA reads TGTGCCAGCAGTGAACGTCCCAGGGGGGATCAGCCCCAGCATTTT.